This T cell receptor beta chain was sequenced for a study of T cells after yellow fever vaccination. In germline, CDR1 is SGHTA, CDR2 FQGNSA. There are 12 residues in the CDR3. Trimming pared 5 bases from V and 3 bases from J, leaving 6 bases between. TCRdb fed the 5' RACE reads into MiXCR, producing one record per CDR3 protein. Of fewer than 400,000 distinct CDR3 sequences listed, approximately 11% are singletons. The origin of this receptor is a man aged 18-30 years who received the YFV17D yellow fever vaccine. The chain is built from TRBV7-2 and TRBJ2-3; D gene unclear. The source material was CD4+ T cells sorted from PBMCs, sampled 45 days after the yellow fever booster vaccination. CDR3 sequence reads: CASSTQTDTQYF. The CDR3 bases are TGTGCCAGCAGCACACAGACAGATACGCAGTATTTT.